The clone carrying this T cell receptor (beta chain) was detected many times. The antigen is not known. V shed 0 bases, J shed 3 bases, and the junction held 14 bases outside the gene matches. The CDR3 spans 19 residues. In germline, CDR1 is MNHEY, CDR2 SVGAGI. TCRdb reprocessed the reads with MiXCR, giving one entry per CDR3 protein. The table records 500,000 or so distinct CDR3 sequences, more than 15% of them present only once. The sample originates from a study of T cell repertoires in cytomegalovirus infection. Across the whole study: Based on public TCR beta signatures, there were indications of CMV infection and of a matching HLA type.

Findings of the study overall: Predominance within the ex vivo response was attributable to HLA-C-restricted CMV-specific TCR beta clonotypes.

This TCR derives from a human donor in good health (CMV status not recorded). Some clones in this sample may be carry-over from other donors' samples. The rearrangement links TRBV6-5 to TRBJ1-1; 9 bases match TRBD1. The sample consisted of CD8+ T cells from PBMCs. This CDR3 is CASSYSYQSMDRGDTEAFF. The CDR3 DNA sequence: TGTGCCAGCAGTTACTCTTATCAGAGCATGGACAGGGGAGACACTGAAGCTTTCTTT.